This passage covers 2 T cell receptor beta chains from one sample sequenced in a study of OX40 agonist ivuxolimab in advanced cancers. Profiling relied on immunoSEQ multiplex PCR, and the TCRdb table lists in-frame clones only, not all of them. The data hold under 100,000 clones, with about 88% observed a single time. Specimen: CD4+ or CD8+ T cells sorted from blood, collected in a trial of the OX40 agonist ivuxolimab. These receptors all come from an adult with an advanced solid tumor such as melanoma, head and neck, liver or kidney cancer.

J is TRBJ2-7 and V is TRBV19; 13 bases line up with TRBD2. The length of the CDR3 is 15 residues. V shed 3 bases and J 4 bases; nucleotides not matched to a gene: 3. From germline, CDR1 is LNHDA and CDR2 SQIVND (reference sequence). Here the CDR3 DNA reads TGTGCCAGTAGTATCCAACTAGCGGGAGGGTACGAGCAGTACTTC. It is translated as CASSIQLAGGYEQYF.

This chain uses TRBV18 with TRBJ1-1; D unresolved. Germline V gene lookup returns CDR1 KGHSH and CDR2 LQKENI. The CDR3 runs to 15 residues. Trimming stripped 1 base from V and 3 bases from J, with 12 bases between. The CDR3 sequence: CASSPRSGWDTEAFF. The CDR3 nucleotides are TGTGCCAGCTCACCACGATCTGGGTGGGACACTGAAGCTTTCTTT.